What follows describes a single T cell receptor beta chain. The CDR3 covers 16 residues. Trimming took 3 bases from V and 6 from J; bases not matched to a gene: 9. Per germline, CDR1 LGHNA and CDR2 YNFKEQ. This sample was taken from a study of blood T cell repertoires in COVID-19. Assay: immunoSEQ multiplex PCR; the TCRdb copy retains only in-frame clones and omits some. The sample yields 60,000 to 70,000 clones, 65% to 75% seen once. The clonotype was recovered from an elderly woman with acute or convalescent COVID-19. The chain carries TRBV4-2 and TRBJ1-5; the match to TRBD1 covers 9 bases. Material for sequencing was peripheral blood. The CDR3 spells CASSHESTGGGQPQHF. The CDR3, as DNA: TGTGCCAGCAGCCACGAATCTACAGGGGGCGGTCAGCCCCAGCATTTT.